These 15 T cell receptor beta chains were all obtained from the same sample, sequenced in a study of T-cell memory formation after mild COVID-19. One entry per CDR3 protein, called by TCRdb with MiXCR from the 5' RACE reads. The sample contains hundreds of thousands of distinct CDR3 sequences, around 21% of which appear only once. The material sequenced was PBMCs or a T cell subset sorted from them (not recorded which). All receptors come from an adult woman who had mild COVID-19 (a few samples of this study predate the infection). Cell type and time point are not known.

This clonotype was seen once. The V call is TRBV25-1, the J call TRBJ2-7, with D perhaps TRBD1 or TRBD2 (5 bases each). The CDR3 totals 17 residues. Trimming cost V 4 bases and J 0 bases, with 19 bases left between them. Germline V gives CDR1 MGHDK, CDR2 SYGVNS. CDR3 sequence (DNA): TGTGCCAGCAGTGCGCACCCCGGGACCGAGAGCTCCTACGAGCAGTACTTC. Protein sequence: CASSAHPGTESSYEQYF.

The V gene is TRBV12-3 or TRBV12-4, the J gene TRBJ1-1, with TRBD1 identical over 9 bases. This CDR3 is built from 15 residues. V shed 7 bases and J 5 bases; nucleotides not matched to a gene: 11. The CDR3 here is CASTRQTGGKTEAFF. The CDR3 bases are TGTGCCAGCACGCGCCAAACAGGGGGCAAGACTGAAGCTTTCTTT.

The chain uses TRBV19 and TRBJ2-3; 7 nucleotides line up with TRBD2. Unmatched junction bases numbered 8, after V lost 3 bases and J lost 2 bases. The germline V gene encodes CDR1 LNHDA and CDR2 SQIVND (reference sequence). The CDR3 covers 16 residues. For the CDR3, the DNA is TGTGCCAGTAGTATCGGGGCTAGCGGCTTCACAGATACGCAGTATTTT. It is translated as CASSIGASGFTDTQYF.

This clonotype was observed a handful of times. The V and J genes are TRBV9 and TRBJ1-2, with unresolved D. The germline V gene encodes CDR1 SGDLS and CDR2 YYNGEE. The CDR3 covers 13 residues. Between the trimmed V and J ends, which lost 3 bases and 7 bases, there was a span of 13 bases. The CDR3 reads CASSGHGWGGYTF. The CDR3 DNA follows: TGTGCCAGCAGCGGGCACGGATGGGGTGGCTACACCTTC. Full variable domain (missing parts from reference TRBV9 and TRBJ1-2): DSGVTQTPKHLITATGQRVTLRCSPRSGDLSVYWYQQSLDQGLQFLIQYYNGEERAKGNILERFSAQQFPDLHSELNLSSLELGDSALYFCASSGHGWGGYTFGSGTRLTVV.

This clonotype was observed at least ten times. This chain uses TRBV4-2 with TRBJ2-7, with unresolved D. Trimming shortened V by 3 bases and J by 0 bases, and 15 bases separated the two germline ends. The CDR3 spans 16 residues. The germline gives CDR1 LGHNA, CDR2 YNFKEQ. DNA for the CDR3: TGTGCCAGCAGCCATGACAACTATGATCCCTCCTACGAGCAGTACTTC. It encodes CASSHDNYDPSYEQYF.

This clonotype was seen only a few times. The chain uses TRBV5-1 and TRBJ1-2; the match to TRBD1 covers 8 bases. This CDR3 spans 13 amino acids. The germline V gene encodes CDR1 SGHRS and CDR2 YFSETQ. Losses at the gene ends were 0 bases for V and 8 bases for J; bases not matched to a gene: 3. CDR3 DNA: TGCGCCAGCAGCTTGGCGACAGGGGACGGCTACACCTTC. Translation gives CASSLATGDGYTF.

V gene TRBV9 combines with J gene TRBJ2-3, with D perhaps matching TRBD2 (5 bases). CDR3 length: 14 residues. The V gene lost 2 bases and the J gene lost 5 bases, with 12 bases spanning the gap. From germline, CDR1 is SGDLS and CDR2 YYNGEE. DNA of the CDR3: TGTGCCAGCAGCGTGAGGGAGCATAGAGATACGCAGTATTTT. Translation gives CASSVREHRDTQYF.

The chain joins TRBV4-2 to TRBJ2-3; D gene ambiguous. Germline loops: CDR1 LGHNA, CDR2 YNFKEQ. The CDR3 totals 10 residues. The CDR3 protein is CAVGQDTQYF. The CDR3 bases are TGTGCTGTTGGGCAAGATACGCAGTATTTT.

With regard to this clonotype: One end of the junction fails to match germline, which may point to a read error. The chain combines TRBV29-1 with TRBJ2-1, with 9 nucleotides matching TRBD1. CDR1 SQVTM and CDR2 ANQGSEA come from the germline V gene. CDR3 length: 9 amino acids. CDR3 in amino acids: CSVGQGRLF. The DNA of the CDR3 is TGCAGCGTGGGACAGGGACGACTCTTC.

V and J are TRBV3-1 and TRBJ1-2, with 7 bases aligning to TRBD1. Germline V gene sequence: CDR1 LGHDT, CDR2 YNNKEL (reference sequence). V dropped 6 bases and J dropped 6; count of bases not matched to a gene: 10. CDR3 length: 14 amino acids. Here the CDR3 reads CASRIQGTHHGYTF. CDR3 DNA: TGTGCCAGCAGGATACAGGGGACACACCATGGCTACACCTTC.

This rearrangement joins TRBV5-1 to TRBJ1-1; no definite D call. Germline V lookup: CDR1 SGHRS, CDR2 YFSETQ. CDR3 length equals 13 residues. V was clipped by 2 bases and J by 7 bases, with 12 bases between them. The chain's CDR3 is CASSFGRKDEAFF. CDR3 in DNA: TGCGCCAGCAGCTTCGGGCGCAAAGATGAAGCTTTCTTT. Full variable domain (rest looked up from reference TRBV5-1 and TRBJ1-1): KAGVTQTPRYLIKTRGQQVTLSCSPISGHRSVSWYQQTPGQGLQFLFEYFSETQRNKGNFPGRFSGRQFSNSRSEMNVSTLELGDSALYLCASSFGRKDEAFFGQGTRLTVV.

The J gene is TRBJ1-1, the V gene TRBV4-1; D possibly corresponds to TRBD1 (5 bases). Per the germline V gene, CDR1 is MGHRA and CDR2 is YSYEKL. V lost 3 bases to trimming and J lost 5 bases, with 19 bases between them. CDR3 length: 16 amino acids. The CDR3 sequence is CASSQSGEGAWTEAFF. CDR3 bases: TGCGCCAGCAGCCAGAGCGGTGAAGGGGCTTGGACTGAAGCTTTCTTT.

This clonotype was counted only a few times. The chain employs TRBV9 and TRBJ2-7; D ambiguous. CDR3 size: 13 residues. Germline V lookup: CDR1 SGDLS, CDR2 YYNGEE. The V and J ends lost 0 bases and 4 bases respectively, with 8 bases between them. Written as DNA, the CDR3 is TGTGCCAGCAGCGTAGAGCAAGGGTACGAGCAGTACTTC. It encodes CASSVEQGYEQYF.

The CDR3 DNA reads as TGTGCCAGCAGCGTACTAAGCGGGAGTACGACAGATACGCAGTATTTT. Translated: CASSVLSGSTTDTQYF. V gene TRBV9 combines with J gene TRBJ2-3; TRBD2 matches 8 bases. J gave up 3 bases and V 1 base, and 7 bases lay outside the gene matches. Germline V gives CDR1 SGDLS, CDR2 YYNGEE. There are 16 residues in the CDR3. Looking up the rest from reference TRBV9 and TRBJ2-3 gives the full variable domain: DSGVTQTPKHLITATGQRVTLRCSPRSGDLSVYWYQQSLDQGLQFLIQYYNGEERAKGNILERFSAQQFPDLHSELNLSSLELGDSALYFCASSVLSGSTTDTQYFGPGTRLTVL.

The rearrangement links TRBV5-5 to TRBJ1-5; D unclear. V was pared by 4 bases and J by 2 bases, with 16 bases between. This CDR3 spans 16 amino acids. Germline lookup yields CDR1 SGHKS and CDR2 YYEKEE (reference sequence). The CDR3 bases are TGTGCCAGCAGCGCGGGCTCTCCTAAGGGCAATCAGCCCCAGCATTTT. As protein: CASSAGSPKGNQPQHF.